This T cell receptor beta chain was recovered during a study of T cells in Graves' hyperthyroidism and ophthalmopathy. Overall study findings and caveats: Blood shared most expanded thyroid clonotypes above 0.001.

TCR beta CDR3 regions were amplified from RNA transcripts. HTBI primers were the set used in a first-round RT-PCR of the TCR CDR3. TCRdb reprocessed the multiplex PCR reads via MiXCR and lists one record per CDR3 protein. The sample has around 300,000 distinct CDR3 sequences, over 11% seen once; the top ten hold around 24%. No ophthalmopathy progression within 18 months constituted stable Graves' hyperthyroidism. Subjects aged 18 to 65 presented with newly diagnosed hyperthyroidism of less than 2 months' duration. Patients were excluded for uncontrolled infection, other autoimmune disease, pregnancy or lactation. Germline trimming cut 3 bases from V and 0 bases from J; bases unmatched to any gene: 6. Germline values: CDR1 SGDLS, CDR2 YYNGEE. The length of the CDR3 is 15 residues. In its sample, this clonotype was seen a few times. The antigen is not known.

Sequenced input: blood. This receptor was identified in a woman aged 25-40 years with Graves' hyperthyroidism. This chain links TRBV9 with TRBJ2-7, with 7 positions matching TRBD2. The chain's CDR3 is CASSETSSFSYEQYF. CDR3 nucleotides: TGTGCCAGCAGCGAGACTAGCTCATTCTCCTACGAGCAGTACTTC.